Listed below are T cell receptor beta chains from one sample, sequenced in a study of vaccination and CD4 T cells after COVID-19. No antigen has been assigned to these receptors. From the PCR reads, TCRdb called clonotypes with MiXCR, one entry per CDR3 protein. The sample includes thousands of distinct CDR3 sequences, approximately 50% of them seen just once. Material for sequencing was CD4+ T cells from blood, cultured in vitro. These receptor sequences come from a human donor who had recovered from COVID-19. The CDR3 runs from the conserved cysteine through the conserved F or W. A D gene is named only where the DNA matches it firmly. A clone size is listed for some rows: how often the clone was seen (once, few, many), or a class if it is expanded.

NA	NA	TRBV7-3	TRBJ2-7	CASSLAGGYEQYF	TGTGCCAGCAGCTTAGCAGGAGGGTACGAGCAGTACTTC
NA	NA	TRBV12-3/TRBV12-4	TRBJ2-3	CASSFRKGVEDTQYF	TGTGCCAGCAGTTTCCGTAAGGGAGTAGAAGATACGCAGTATTTT
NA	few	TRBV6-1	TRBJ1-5	CASRTLQGSNQPQHF	TGTGCCAGCAGGACTCTACAGGGAAGCAATCAGCCCCAGCATTTT
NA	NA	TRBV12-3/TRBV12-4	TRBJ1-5	CASGPGSVGHQPQHF	TGTGCCAGCGGCCCCGGGTCCGTCGGACATCAGCCCCAGCATTTT
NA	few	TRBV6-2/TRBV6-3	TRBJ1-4	CASRRSGLGEKLFF	TGTGCCAGCAGACGATCCGGACTGGGGGAAAAACTGTTTTTT
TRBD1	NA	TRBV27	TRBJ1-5	CASSGGQGNYQPQHF	TGTGCCAGCAGTGGGGGACAGGGGAACTATCAGCCCCAGCATTTT
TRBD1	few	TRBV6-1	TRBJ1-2	CASSGRTGEDYTF	TGTGCCAGCAGTGGCAGGACAGGCGAGGACTACACCTTC
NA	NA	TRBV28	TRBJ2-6	CASSDPRGASGANVLTF	TGTGCCAGCAGTGACCCCAGGGGGGCCTCTGGGGCCAACGTCCTGACTTTC
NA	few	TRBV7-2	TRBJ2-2	CASRYNTGELFF	TGTGCCAGCAGGTACAACACCGGGGAGCTGTTTTTT
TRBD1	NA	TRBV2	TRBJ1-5	CATSRQGVNQPQHF	TGTGCCACTTCCAGACAGGGCGTCAATCAGCCCCAGCATTTT
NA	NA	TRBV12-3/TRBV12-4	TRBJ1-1	CASSFNGRDTEAFF	TGTGCCAGCAGTTTCAACGGACGGGACACTGAAGCTTTCTTT
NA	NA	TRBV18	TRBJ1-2	CASSPPSGKLDYGYTF	TGTGCCAGCTCACCACCCAGTGGAAAGCTCGACTATGGCTACACCTTC
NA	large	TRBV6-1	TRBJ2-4	CASTLSENIQYF	TGTGCCAGCACCCTAAGCGAAAACATTCAGTACTTC
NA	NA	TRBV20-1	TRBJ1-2	CSALNSVGQLNYGYTF	TGCAGTGCTCTAAATAGCGTTGGACAGTTAAACTATGGCTACACCTTC
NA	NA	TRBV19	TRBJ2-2	CASSISGPTNTGELFF	TGTGCCAGTAGTATATCAGGGCCTACGAACACCGGGGAGCTGTTTTTT
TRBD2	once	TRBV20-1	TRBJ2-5	CSAGGLAGRETQYF	TGCAGTGCGGGGGGACTAGCGGGGAGGGAGACCCAGTACTTC
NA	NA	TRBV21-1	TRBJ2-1	CASGTSGMVEQFF	TGTGCCAGCGGGACTAGCGGGATGGTTGAGCAGTTCTTC
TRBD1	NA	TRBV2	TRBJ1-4	CATYRGGKLFF	TGTGCCACCTACAGGGGGGGAAAACTGTTTTTT
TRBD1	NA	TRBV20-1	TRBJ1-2	CSVRGGGTGGLANYGYTF	TGCAGTGTTCGGGGGGGAGGGACAGGGGGTCTAGCTAACTATGGCTACACCTTC